These 10 T cell receptor beta chains came from one sample sequenced in a study of shared T cell receptors in the human thymus (TCRdb year 2021). The library was produced with the immunoSEQ multiplex PCR assay. Drawn from immuneACCESS, this table holds only the in-frame rearrangements with V and J called that TCRdb kept. Clones are partly lost; checked studies trace under half to an unresolved V gene and leave the rest unexplained. Recorded for this sample are about 610,000 clones; more than 75% of them occurred a single time. The ten largest clones add up to about 0.01% of the sample. These records were also assigned to another study, of human thymus T cells.

Sequenced: thymocytes. The source of these receptors is a boy under two years old with a congenital heart defect. Donor details come from another sample of the same person, matched by shared clones.

This chain uses TRBV28 with TRBJ2-1; TRBD2 is a possible D gene (5 bases). This CDR3 is 15 amino acids long. Trimming cost V 3 bases and J 2 bases, with 11 bases left between them. CDR1 is MDHEN, CDR2 SYDVKM, per germline. CDR3 DNA: TGTGCCAGCAGTTTGGGCGGGTGGGCCTACAATGAGCAGTTCTTC. Its protein is CASSLGGWAYNEQFF.

This clone has more than one count but fewer than ten. The chain carries TRBV10-2 and TRBJ1-2, with D possibly matching TRBD1 (6 bases). In germline, CDR1 is WSHSY, CDR2 SAAADI. CDR3 length equals 14 residues. The V end was cut by 2 bases, the J end by 4 bases, with 11 bases between. CDR3 amino acids: CASSEEGGVYGYTF. The CDR3 region has the DNA TGCGCCAGCAGTGAGGAGGGGGGGGTCTATGGCTACACCTTC.

DNA for the CDR3: TGTGCCAGCTCACCCCACGGGTTGTTCTACGAGCAGTACTTC. This translates into CASSPHGLFYEQYF. This chain connects TRBV18 to TRBJ2-7; D is uncertain. The V gene lost 3 bases and the J gene lost 3 bases, with 12 bases spanning the gap. The CDR3 contains 14 residues. Germline CDR1 and CDR2: KGHSH and LQKENI. Based on the CDR3 plus reference TRBV18 and TRBJ2-7, the full variable domain is NAGVMQNPRHLVRRRGQEARLRCSPMKGHSHVYWYRQLPEEGLKFMVYLQKENIIDESGMPKERFSAEFPKEGPSILRIQQVVRGDSAAYFCASSPHGLFYEQYFGPGTRLTVT.

The chain couples TRBV2 to TRBJ1-2; perhaps TRBD1 as D (5 bases). The CDR3 has 12 residues. V was cut by 6 bases and J by 7 bases, with 12 bases left in between. Germline V lookup: CDR1 SNHLY, CDR2 FYNNEI. The CDR3 here is CASRSGESGYTF. CDR3 sequence (DNA): TGTGCCAGCAGGTCGGGGGAGAGTGGCTACACCTTC. Filled out from reference TRBV2 and TRBJ1-2, the complete variable domain reads EPEVTQTPSHQVTQMGQEVILRCVPISNHLYFYWYRQILGQKVEFLVSFYNNEISEKSEIFDDQFSVERPDGSNFTLKIRSTKLEDSAMYFCASRSGESGYTFGSGTRLTVV.

This chain connects TRBV2 to TRBJ2-3; 8 bases match TRBD2. The V and J ends lost 6 bases and 2 bases, in that order; junction bases with no gene match: 4. This CDR3 has 14 residues. The germline V gene encodes CDR1 SNHLY and CDR2 FYNNEI. For the CDR3, the DNA is TGTGCCAGCAGGCGGGAGGCGGACACAGATACGCAGTATTTT. Residues: CASRREADTDTQYF.

This rearrangement joins TRBV19 to TRBJ1-2, with TRBD1 matching 7 bases. CDR3 length: 16 residues. Looked up from germline, CDR1 is LNHDA and CDR2 is SQIVND (reference sequence). Trimming at V came to 6 bases and at J to 2 bases, leaving 12 bases not matched to a gene. The CDR3 DNA is TGTGCCAGTAGAGTTGCGGAGGACAGGTGGAACTATGGCTACACCTTC. This encodes CASRVAEDRWNYGYTF.

V and J are TRBV12-5 and TRBJ2-7; 7 bases align to TRBD1. Per the germline V gene, CDR1 is LGHNT and CDR2 is FRNRAP. The CDR3 sequence is 16 residues long. V gave up 2 bases and J gave up 0 bases; unmatched junction bases: 7. In DNA, the CDR3 is TGTGCTAGTGGTTTGCGCGAGGGGGCCGCCTCCTACGAGCAGTACTTC. It yields the protein CASGLREGAASYEQYF.

The CDR3 spells CASSPGQSYEQYF. The CDR3 nucleotides read TGTGCCAGCAGCCCGGGACAATCCTACGAGCAGTACTTC. V gene TRBV5-5 combines with J gene TRBJ2-7; possibly TRBD1 for D (6 bases). CDR1 and CDR2 from the germline V gene are SGHKS and YYEKEE (reference sequence). Deletions cut 4 bases from V and 1 base from J, with 9 bases between. The length of the CDR3 is 13 residues. Full variable domain (outside the CDR3, taken from reference TRBV5-5 and TRBJ2-7): DAGVTQSPTHLIKTRGQQVTLRCSPISGHKSVSWYQQVLGQGPQFIFQYYEKEERGRGNFPDRFSARQFPNYSSELNVNALLLGDSALYLCASSPGQSYEQYFGPGTRLTVT.

The chain is built from TRBV30 and TRBJ2-7, with 9 nucleotides matching TRBD1. This CDR3 is built from 15 residues. Germline trimming cut 1 base from V and 5 bases from J; bases unmatched to any gene: 9. Germline assignment: CDR1 GTSNPN and CDR2 SVGIG (reference sequence). CDR3 protein: CAWSERQGVFHEQYF. The CDR3 coding sequence is TGTGCCTGGAGTGAGCGACAGGGGGTATTCCACGAGCAGTACTTC.

V gene TRBV28 combines with J gene TRBJ1-4; 7 bases line up with TRBD1. Germline V gene data show CDR1 as MDHEN and CDR2 as SYDVKM. Trimming removed 3 bases from V and 5 bases from J; junction bases left unmatched: 9. There are 16 residues in the CDR3. CDR3 residues: CASSLYPGGRNEKLFF. CDR3 coding DNA: TGTGCCAGCAGTTTGTACCCAGGGGGGCGGAATGAAAAACTGTTTTTT.